These 28 T cell receptor beta chains originate from one sample sequenced in a study of T-cell reconstitution after alpha-beta-depleted transplantation in children. Researchers prepared the TCRbeta library using unique molecular identifiers, the study reports. TCRdb independently ran MiXCR on the PCR reads; one entry per CDR3 protein. The sample has a few hundred thousand distinct CDR3 sequences; approximately 10% are singletons. Material: PBMCs from the stem cell graft donor, obtained from the stem cell graft. The source of these receptors is a human donor who donated a stem cell graft to a child with acute lymphoblastic leukemia.

The V and J genes are TRBV5-1 and TRBJ2-7; D might be TRBD2 (6 bases). Germline CDR1 is SGHRS and CDR2 is YFSETQ. CDR3 length: 16 amino acids. The ends were cut back, 0 bases at V and 5 bases at J, with 18 bases in the middle. This CDR3 reads CASSLDPGRTFDEQYF. CDR3 sequence (DNA): TGCGCCAGCAGCTTGGATCCAGGGAGGACATTCGACGAGCAGTACTTC.

The chain uses TRBV11-2 and TRBJ2-2, with a possible D match to TRBD1 (5 bases). CDR3 size: 18 residues. Trimming shortened V by 1 base and J by 1 base, and 16 bases separated the two germline ends. Germline V lookup: CDR1 SGHAT, CDR2 FQNNGV. In DNA form, the CDR3 reads TGTGCCAGCAGCTTAGTGGTAGGGGCGAAGGTGAACACCGGGGAGCTGTTTTTT. Its translation: CASSLVVGAKVNTGELFF.

This rearrangement joins TRBV7-3 to TRBJ2-2; D is ambiguous. Deletions cut 4 bases from V and 6 bases from J, with 9 bases between. Looked up from germline, CDR1 is SGHTA and CDR2 is FQGTGA. CDR3 length: 13 residues. The CDR3 coding sequence is TGTGCCAGCAGCTCCGAGTTTTCCGGGGAGCTGTTTTTT. Translation: CASSSEFSGELFF.

This rearrangement joins TRBV7-2 to TRBJ1-4; no definite D call. CDR1 SGHTA and CDR2 FQGNSA come from the germline V gene. The CDR3 has 15 residues. The V end was cut by 1 base, the J end by 7 bases, with 13 bases between. The CDR3 sequence is CASSLVAATAEKLFF. The CDR3, as DNA: TGTGCCAGCAGCTTAGTTGCAGCTACAGCTGAAAAACTGTTTTTT.

In this sample, this clonotype turned up a few times. The V call is TRBV27, the J call TRBJ2-1, with D tentatively TRBD2 (5 bases). The germline V and J ends were trimmed by 8 bases and 0 bases, with 11 bases remaining between them. The CDR3 sequence is 14 residues long. CDR1 is MNHEY and CDR2 is SMNVEV in the germline V gene (reference sequence). The CDR3 loop is CASSKAASYNEQFF. In nucleotides, the CDR3 is TGTGCCAGCTCAAAAGCGGCCTCCTACAATGAGCAGTTCTTC.

There are many counts of this clonotype. The V and J genes are TRBV10-3 and TRBJ1-1; D may be TRBD1 (6 bases). Trimming cost V 6 bases and J 1 base, with 9 bases left between them. This CDR3 has 13 residues. The V gene's germline CDR1 is ENHRY and CDR2 SYGVKD. The CDR3 DNA reads TGTGCCATCAGGGGACACCCGAACACTGAAGCTTTCTTT. Translation: CAIRGHPNTEAFF.

In its sample, this clonotype was seen a few times. The chain carries TRBV20-1 and TRBJ2-7, with 11 bases fitting TRBD1. This CDR3 is 14 amino acids long. The germline V gene encodes CDR1 DFQATT and CDR2 SNEGSKA (reference sequence). V was pared by 3 bases and J by 5 bases, with 6 bases of the junction left unmatched. Here the CDR3 reads CSASGQGASHEQYF. The CDR3 DNA sequence: TGCAGTGCTAGCGGACAGGGGGCATCCCACGAGCAGTACTTC.

The chain couples TRBV20-1 to TRBJ2-3, with D hard to call. Germline V gives CDR1 DFQATT, CDR2 SNEGSKA (reference sequence). The CDR3 spans 12 residues. The V end lost 1 base, the J end lost 5 bases, and 7 bases lay between the germline ends. CDR3 sequence reads: CSARVVRDTQYF. CDR3 coding DNA: TGCAGTGCTAGAGTCGTGAGAGATACGCAGTATTTT.

The gene calls are TRBV30 and TRBJ2-2; D gene uncertain. The germline gives CDR1 GTSNPN, CDR2 SVGIG (reference sequence). Trimming stripped 3 bases from V and 2 bases from J, with 4 bases between. CDR3 size: 12 residues. The CDR3 DNA reads TGTGCCTGGAGAGCTAACACCGGGGAGCTGTTTTTT. Its protein product is CAWRANTGELFF.

This clonotype occurred a few times. V is TRBV7-2 and J is TRBJ2-1, with D possibly matching TRBD1 (7 bases). The CDR3 totals 16 residues. In germline, CDR1 is SGHTA, CDR2 FQGNSA. V was shortened by 1 base and J by 3 bases, with 13 bases between the two germline ends. For the CDR3, the DNA is TGTGCCAGCAGCTTAGGAGGGACAGCGGGCTACAATGAGCAGTTCTTC. It codes for CASSLGGTAGYNEQFF.

This clonotype showed up just a few times. This chain connects TRBV30 to TRBJ2-7; 10 nucleotides align to TRBD2. Losses at the gene ends were 4 bases for V and 3 bases for J; bases not matched to a gene: 3. Germline V gene sequence: CDR1 GTSNPN, CDR2 SVGIG (reference sequence). The length of the CDR3 is 13 residues. The CDR3 DNA follows: TGTGCCTGGAACCCTAGCGGGAGCTACGAGCAGTACTTC. Its protein product is CAWNPSGSYEQYF.

A few counts support this clonotype. The chain recombines TRBV5-1 with TRBJ2-1; D unclear. This CDR3 has 14 amino acids. Looked up from germline, CDR1 is SGHRS and CDR2 is YFSETQ. Trimming removed 1 base at V and 5 bases at J, with 10 bases between. CDR3 protein: CASSLLGFDNEQFF. The DNA for the CDR3 is TGCGCCAGCAGCTTGTTAGGGTTCGACAATGAGCAGTTCTTC.

This clonotype has ten or more counts. This sequence joins TRBV12-3 or TRBV12-4 and TRBJ2-3, with TRBD2 matching 7 bases. The CDR3 runs to 15 residues. After removal of 9 bases from V and 1 base from J, the junction contained 10 bases not matched to a gene. The CDR3, as DNA: TGTGCCAGGAACCCTAGCGGCCGAGGCACAGATACGCAGTATTTT. This encodes CARNPSGRGTDTQYF.

In its sample, this clonotype was seen a few times. The rearrangement joins TRBV12-3 or TRBV12-4 to TRBJ2-1; 8 nucleotides align to TRBD2. The CDR3 covers 19 residues. J was trimmed by 4 bases and V by 4 bases; bases with no gene match: 18. CDR3 DNA sequence: TGTGCCAGCAGTTCGCTCCCGAGGGTAGCGGGATCCACATACAATGAGCAGTTCTTC. Its protein is CASSSLPRVAGSTYNEQFF.

This clonotype showed up just a few times. The rearrangement joins TRBV19 to TRBJ1-1, with 10 bases that match TRBD1. With 6 bases clipped from V and 0 bases from J, the junction kept 4 bases outside the gene matches. CDR3 length: 15 residues. Germline-derived CDR1 and CDR2 are LNHDA and SQIVND (reference sequence). CDR3: CASRRTGGLNTEAFF. Written as DNA, the CDR3 is TGTGCCAGTAGGCGGACAGGGGGACTGAACACTGAAGCTTTCTTT.

This clonotype was seen a handful of times. This chain links TRBV27 with TRBJ2-4, with D possibly TRBD2 on 5 matching bases. Trimming cost V 1 base and J 9 bases, with 10 bases left between them. The CDR3 is made up of 13 amino acids. Germline V gene data show CDR1 as MNHEY and CDR2 as SMNVEV (reference sequence). The CDR3 nucleotides read TGTGCCAGCAGTTTATGGAGTGGAGGCATTCAGTACTTC. Translation: CASSLWSGGIQYF.

The rearrangement uses TRBV6-2 or TRBV6-3 and TRBJ2-6; no reliable D call. Trimming removed 0 bases at V and 5 bases at J, with 14 bases between. This CDR3 contains 17 residues. CDR1 and CDR2 from the germline V gene are MNHEY and SVGEGT. The CDR3 sequence is CASSYSNAGLRANVLTF. In DNA, the CDR3 is TGTGCCAGCAGTTACTCGAATGCAGGTTTGAGGGCCAACGTCCTGACTTTC.

J is TRBJ1-5 and V is TRBV12-3 or TRBV12-4, with 10 bases aligning to TRBD1. The CDR3 contains 15 residues. V lost 5 bases and J lost 3; bases outside the gene matches: 4. The CDR3 loop reads CASSPRQGANQPQHF. The CDR3 bases are TGTGCCAGCAGTCCCCGACAGGGGGCCAATCAGCCCCAGCATTTT.

This clonotype has at least ten counts. CDR3 coding DNA: TGTGCCAGCAGTTTAGTTCCAGGGCCCGGGGGCTACACCTTC. Residues: CASSLVPGPGGYTF. V is TRBV12-3 or TRBV12-4 and J is TRBJ1-2, with D possibly matching TRBD1 (5 bases). V dropped 1 base and J dropped 8 bases, with 14 bases sitting between them. The length of the CDR3 is 14 residues.

V is TRBV10-3 and J is TRBJ2-3; no reliable D call. CDR1 is ENHRY, CDR2 SYGVKD, per germline. Trimming cost V 4 bases and J 5 bases, with 13 bases left between them. The CDR3 is 14 amino acids. CDR3 amino acids: CAISVLELGDTQYF. For the CDR3, the DNA is TGTGCCATCAGTGTTCTAGAACTGGGAGATACGCAGTATTTT.

V is TRBV20-1 and J is TRBJ2-7; 11 bases are a match to TRBD2. Germline values: CDR1 DFQATT, CDR2 SNEGSKA (reference sequence). The CDR3 extends over 12 amino acids. Trimming at V came to 3 bases and at J to 8 bases, leaving 3 bases not matched to a gene. The CDR3 DNA sequence: TGCAGTGCTAGGACTAGCGGGGACCAGCAGTACTTC. It translates to CSARTSGDQQYF.

This clonotype was recorded a few times. This chain joins TRBV14 and TRBJ2-1, with TRBD2 matching 10 bases. CDR3 size: 16 residues. The germline V gene encodes CDR1 SGHDN and CDR2 FVKESK. Trimming at V came to 4 bases and at J to 3 bases, leaving 6 bases not matched to a gene. DNA of the CDR3: TGTGCCAGCAGCCCTAGCGGGAGTGAGCTCTACAATGAGCAGTTCTTC. Its translation is CASSPSGSELYNEQFF.

The sample holds a few counts of this clonotype. Here the CDR3 reads CASSAFPQTQETQYF. CDR3 nucleotides: TGTGCCAGCAGCGCCTTTCCGCAGACCCAAGAGACCCAGTACTTC. The chain links TRBV7-3 to TRBJ2-5; D ambiguous. Trimming removed 5 bases from V and 1 base from J, with 14 bases in between. This CDR3 is 15 amino acids long. Germline values: CDR1 SGHTA, CDR2 FQGTGA.

The chain recombines TRBV29-1 with TRBJ2-3, with D perhaps matching TRBD1 or TRBD2 (6 bases each). V was pared by 3 bases and J by 2 bases, with 12 bases between. The CDR3 has 14 residues. CDR1 and CDR2 (germline): SQVTM, ANQGSEA. The CDR3 is CSVEGGGNTDTQYF. The CDR3 DNA follows: TGCAGCGTTGAGGGGGGCGGGAACACAGATACGCAGTATTTT.

The chain combines TRBV4-1 with TRBJ2-2; 8 bases line up with TRBD2. The germline V gene has CDR1 MGHRA and CDR2 YSYEKL. This CDR3 region has 17 residues. With V trimmed by 0 bases and J by 6 bases, 9 bases remained unmatched. CDR3 amino acids: CASSQDLPGGPAGELFF. CDR3 bases: TGCGCCAGCAGCCAAGATCTTCCGGGAGGGCCGGCCGGGGAGCTGTTTTTT.

This clonotype has just a few counts. The chain joins TRBV5-1 to TRBJ2-1; D tentatively reads TRBD1 or TRBD2 (5 bases each). Germline assignment: CDR1 SGHRS and CDR2 YFSETQ. V gave up 2 bases and J gave up 3 bases, with 9 bases separating them. This CDR3 is 14 amino acids long. The CDR3 loop is CASSLGENYNEQFF. The CDR3 nucleotides read TGCGCCAGCAGCTTAGGGGAGAACTACAATGAGCAGTTCTTC.

This clonotype came up a few times. The chain employs TRBV10-3 and TRBJ1-2; maybe TRBD1 (6 bases). V dropped 2 bases and J dropped 4 bases, with 17 bases sitting between them. Germline-derived CDR1 and CDR2 are ENHRY and SYGVKD. CDR3 size: 16 residues. The CDR3 nucleotides read TGTGCCATCAGTGAGACCCAACCGGACAGCCGCTATGGCTACACCTTC. Protein product: CAISETQPDSRYGYTF.

This clonotype was seen many times. J is TRBJ2-7 and V is TRBV9; perhaps TRBD1 as D (6 bases). Trimming left V 3 bases short and J 2 bases short, with 15 bases between. The length of the CDR3 is 15 residues. Per the germline V gene, CDR1 is SGDLS and CDR2 is YYNGEE. The CDR3 sequence is CASSARDTLTYEQYF. As DNA, the CDR3 is TGTGCCAGCAGCGCCCGGGACACACTAACCTACGAGCAGTACTTC.